The 20 T cell receptor beta chains presented below share a single source sample, sequenced in a study of T cell responses to AZD1222 COVID-19 vaccine. Assay: immunoSEQ multiplex PCR; the TCRdb copy retains only in-frame clones and omits some. The top ten hold around 5.2% of the sample, which has under 150,000 clones, about 90% seen once. The sample here was peripheral blood, taken on day 0 of AZD1222 vaccination. The receptors originated from an adult in good health.

The chain uses TRBV6-6 and TRBJ2-2; the D gene is possibly TRBD2 (5 bases). The ends were cut back, 7 bases at V and 9 bases at J, with 12 bases in the middle. The CDR3 contains 12 residues. CDR1 and CDR2 (germline): MNHNY, SVGAGI (reference sequence). CDR3 DNA sequence: TGTGCCAGCACCCTAGAGCGGAGGGAGCTGTTTTTT. The encoded protein is CASTLERRELFF.

This chain uses TRBV4-2 with TRBJ2-1; 7 bases map to TRBD2. CDR1 and CDR2 (germline): LGHNA, YNFKEQ. CDR3 length: 17 residues. V lost 4 bases, J lost 4 bases, and 13 bases stayed unmatched. CDR3 residues: CASSPSPAGAGYNEQFF. The CDR3 DNA reads TGTGCCAGCAGCCCCTCCCCCGCGGGAGCGGGATACAATGAGCAGTTCTTC.

The count of this clone is one. The rearrangement joins TRBV3-1 (or the pseudogene TRBV3-2) to TRBJ1-3; D gene ambiguous. The V end was cut by 6 bases, the J end by 3 bases, with 9 bases between. The germline V gene has CDR1 LGHDT and CDR2 YNNKEL (reference sequence). This CDR3 is built from 13 residues. The CDR3 here is CASSPTYGNTIYF. CDR3 sequence (DNA): TGTGCCAGCAGTCCTACGTATGGAAACACCATATATTTT.

The chain employs TRBV6-1 and TRBJ1-2, with D possibly matching TRBD1 (5 bases). The CDR3 spans 14 residues. Per germline, CDR1 MNHNS and CDR2 SASEGT. The V gene lost 0 bases and the J gene lost 6 bases, with 11 bases spanning the gap. The chain's CDR3 is CASSEAGEIDGYTF. In DNA, the CDR3 is TGTGCCAGCAGTGAAGCAGGGGAGATCGATGGCTACACCTTC.

The chain joins TRBV27 to TRBJ1-2; the D is unclear. Germline assignment: CDR1 MNHEY and CDR2 SMNVEV (reference sequence). V shed 10 bases and J shed 8 bases, with 26 bases lying between them. This CDR3 is built from 15 residues. DNA of the CDR3: TGTGCCACCGGTATAAACAGCGCCCACCTCACGGGCTACACCTTC. It yields the protein CATGINSAHLTGYTF.

The J gene is TRBJ1-6, the V gene TRBV7-2; a weak D match, TRBD1 (5 bases). Germline CDR1 reads SGHTA; CDR2 reads FQGNSA. The CDR3 runs 15 residues. The V and J ends lost 2 bases and 6 bases respectively, with 11 bases between them. In nucleotides, the CDR3 is TGTGCCAGCAGCTTAAGCAGGGCCCCTAATTCACCCCTCCACTTT. Its protein is CASSLSRAPNSPLHF.

This clone was detected only once. This rearrangement joins TRBV3-1 (or the pseudogene TRBV3-2) to TRBJ2-7; D perhaps matches TRBD2 (5 bases). Germline V gene data show CDR1 as LGHDT and CDR2 as YNNKEL (reference sequence). V shed 3 bases and J shed 2 bases, with 14 bases lying between them. This CDR3 region has 15 residues. CDR3 sequence (DNA): TGTGCCAGCAGCCAGTGGGCCAGCGGTACCTACGAGCAGTACTTC. Translation gives CASSQWASGTYEQYF.

The gene calls are TRBV27 and TRBJ2-3; D is unclear. The CDR3 contains 14 residues. Germline CDR1 is MNHEY and CDR2 is SMNVEV (reference sequence). The V end lost 3 bases, the J end lost 4 bases, and 11 bases lay between the germline ends. The CDR3 bases are TGTGCCAGCAGTTTCCTCGGGCTCGCAGATACGCAGTATTTT. Protein product: CASSFLGLADTQYF.

The chain uses TRBV10-1 and TRBJ1-4, with a tentative D call TRBD1 (5 bases). Germline values: CDR1 WNHNN, CDR2 SYGVQD (reference sequence). CDR3 length equals 18 residues. The V end lost 6 bases, the J end lost 0 bases, and 20 bases lay between the germline ends. The CDR3: CASSSELPGPPTNEKLFF. For the CDR3, the DNA is TGCGCCAGCAGCTCGGAGTTACCGGGACCTCCAACTAATGAAAAACTGTTTTTT.

In this sample, this clone turned up once. This sample also contains other DNA sequences that code for the same CDR3. The chain uses TRBV9 and TRBJ2-7, with 10 bases fitting TRBD1. The CDR3 covers 14 residues. J gave up 4 bases and V 0 bases, and 1 base lay outside the gene matches. Germline V gives CDR1 SGDLS, CDR2 YYNGEE. The CDR3 reads CASSVGQGAYEQYF. CDR3 DNA: TGTGCCAGCAGCGTAGGACAGGGGGCTTACGAGCAGTACTTC.

This chain joins TRBV5-6 and TRBJ1-1; no clear D. Germline loops: CDR1 SGHDT, CDR2 YYEEEE. Between the trimmed V and J ends, which lost 0 bases and 1 base, there was a span of 10 bases. The CDR3 spans 15 residues. CDR3 sequence (DNA): TGTGCCAGCAGCTTGGTGGAATTAAAGAACACTGAAGCTTTCTTT. Translating gives CASSLVELKNTEAFF.

This clone was seen a single time. The gene calls are TRBV9 and TRBJ1-1; D possibly corresponds to TRBD1 (6 bases). This CDR3 is 14 amino acids long. The germline V and J ends were trimmed by 0 bases and 4 bases, with 10 bases remaining between them. From germline, CDR1 is SGDLS and CDR2 YYNGEE. CDR3 residues: CASSVAGGGTEAFF. The CDR3 DNA follows: TGTGCCAGCAGCGTAGCTGGGGGCGGCACTGAAGCTTTCTTT.

The CDR3 sequence is CAISESTGGTYNEQFF. CDR3 coding DNA: TGTGCCATCAGTGAGTCGACCGGGGGGACCTACAATGAGCAGTTCTTC. This sequence joins TRBV10-3 and TRBJ2-1; 7 positions match TRBD2. There are 16 residues in the CDR3. Germline V CDR1 and CDR2: ENHRY, SYGVKD. With 0 bases clipped from V and 2 bases from J, the junction kept 4 bases outside the gene matches.

The J gene is TRBJ2-7, the V gene TRBV3-1 (or the pseudogene TRBV3-2); 7 positions agree with TRBD2. Germline V CDR1 and CDR2: LGHDT, YNNKEL (reference sequence). The CDR3 sequence is 16 residues long. The ends lost 4 bases at V and 5 bases at J; junction bases unmatched: 14. The chain's CDR3 is CASSPTLGLVGHEQYF. For the CDR3, the DNA is TGTGCCAGCAGCCCGACGCTCGGACTAGTTGGCCACGAGCAGTACTTC.

V and J are TRBV28 and TRBJ2-1, with D hard to call. V lost 3 bases and J lost 7, with 10 bases in between. Per germline, CDR1 MDHEN and CDR2 SYDVKM. The CDR3 consists of 13 residues. The CDR3 here is CASSFPLGNEQFF. For the CDR3, the DNA is TGTGCCAGCAGTTTTCCCCTGGGAAATGAGCAGTTCTTC.

This chain links TRBV5-4 with TRBJ2-3; D remains ambiguous. In germline, CDR1 is SGHNT, CDR2 YYREEE (reference sequence). Trimming left V 0 bases short and J 4 bases short, with 9 bases between. The CDR3 is made up of 14 amino acids. CDR3 amino acids: CASSLGAPADTQYF. The CDR3 coding sequence is TGTGCCAGCAGCTTGGGGGCCCCCGCAGATACGCAGTATTTT.

The rearrangement links TRBV7-2 to TRBJ1-5; D is uncertain. The CDR3 is made up of 14 amino acids. V lost 0 bases, J lost 3 bases, and 6 bases lay in between. CDR1 SGHTA and CDR2 FQGNSA come from the germline V gene. CDR3 DNA: TGTGCCAGCAGCTTAGCTAGTACCAATCAGCCCCAGCATTTT. This sequence encodes CASSLASTNQPQHF.

J is TRBJ2-1 and V is TRBV7-8; D not resolved. Per the germline V gene, CDR1 is SGHVS and CDR2 is FQNEAQ. Trimming pared 3 bases from V and 8 bases from J, leaving 20 bases between. The CDR3 totals 16 residues. CDR3 DNA sequence: TGTGCCAGCAGCTTTCGAAGGGCGCCTTCACTCCATGAGCAGTTCTTC. This translates into CASSFRRAPSLHEQFF.

This chain links TRBV7-9 with TRBJ1-5; D possibly corresponds to TRBD1 (5 bases). The V end lost 5 bases, the J end lost 5 bases, and 16 bases lay between the germline ends. This CDR3 has 15 residues. The germline V gene has CDR1 SEHNR and CDR2 FQNEAQ (reference sequence). DNA of the CDR3: TGTGCCAGCAGCCCGGGTGGGGGGGAGGATCAGCCCCAGCATTTT. Amino acids: CASSPGGGEDQPQHF.

The gene calls are TRBV11-2 and TRBJ2-5; unclear D gene. The germline V gene has CDR1 SGHAT and CDR2 FQNNGV. This CDR3 comprises 14 residues. V lost 1 base, J lost 0 bases, and 6 bases lay in between. This chain's CDR3 is CASSLVLYQETQYF. CDR3 DNA sequence: TGTGCCAGCAGCTTAGTCCTGTACCAAGAGACCCAGTACTTC.